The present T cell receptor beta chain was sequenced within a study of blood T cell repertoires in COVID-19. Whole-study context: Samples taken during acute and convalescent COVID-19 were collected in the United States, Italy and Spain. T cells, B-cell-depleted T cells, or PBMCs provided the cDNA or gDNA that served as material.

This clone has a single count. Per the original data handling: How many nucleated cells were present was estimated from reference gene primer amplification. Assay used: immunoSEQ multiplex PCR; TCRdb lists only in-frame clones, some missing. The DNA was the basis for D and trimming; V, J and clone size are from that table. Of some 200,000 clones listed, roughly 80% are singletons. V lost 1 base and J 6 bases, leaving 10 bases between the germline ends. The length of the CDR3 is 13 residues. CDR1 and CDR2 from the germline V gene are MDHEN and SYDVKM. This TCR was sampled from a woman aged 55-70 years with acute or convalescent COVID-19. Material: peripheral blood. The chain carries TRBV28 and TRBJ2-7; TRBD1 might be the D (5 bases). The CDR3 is CASSLYVGAEQYF. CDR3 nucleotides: TGTGCCAGCAGTTTATACGTAGGGGCCGAGCAGTACTTC.